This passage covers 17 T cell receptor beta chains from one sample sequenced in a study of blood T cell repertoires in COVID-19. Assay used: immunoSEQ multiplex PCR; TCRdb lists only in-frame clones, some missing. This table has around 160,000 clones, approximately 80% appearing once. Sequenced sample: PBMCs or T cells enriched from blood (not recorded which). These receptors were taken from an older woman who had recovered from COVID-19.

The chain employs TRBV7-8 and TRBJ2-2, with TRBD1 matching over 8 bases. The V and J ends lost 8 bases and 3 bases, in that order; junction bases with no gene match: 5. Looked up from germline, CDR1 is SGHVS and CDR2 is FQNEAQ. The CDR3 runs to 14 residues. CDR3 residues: CASETDRDTGELFF. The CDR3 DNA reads TGTGCCAGCGAAACGGACAGGGACACCGGGGAGCTGTTTTTT.

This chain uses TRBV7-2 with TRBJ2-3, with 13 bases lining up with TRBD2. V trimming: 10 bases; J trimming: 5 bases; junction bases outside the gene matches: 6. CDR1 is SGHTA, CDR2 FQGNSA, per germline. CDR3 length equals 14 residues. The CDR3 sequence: CATILAGGVDTQYF. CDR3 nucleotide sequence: TGTGCCACGATACTAGCGGGGGGGGTAGATACGCAGTATTTT.

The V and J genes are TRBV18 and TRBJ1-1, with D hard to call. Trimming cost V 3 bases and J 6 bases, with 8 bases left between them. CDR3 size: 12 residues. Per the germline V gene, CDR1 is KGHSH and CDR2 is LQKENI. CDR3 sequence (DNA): TGTGCCAGCTCACCCGGAGGAGCTGAAGCTTTCTTT. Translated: CASSPGGAEAFF.

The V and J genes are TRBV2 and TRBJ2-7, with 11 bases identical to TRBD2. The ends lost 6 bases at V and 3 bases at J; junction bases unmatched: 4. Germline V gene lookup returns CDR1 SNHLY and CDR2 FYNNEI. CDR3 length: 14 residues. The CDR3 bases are TGTGCCAGCAGCCAGACTAGCGGGATCTACGAGCAGTACTTC. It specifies CASSQTSGIYEQYF.

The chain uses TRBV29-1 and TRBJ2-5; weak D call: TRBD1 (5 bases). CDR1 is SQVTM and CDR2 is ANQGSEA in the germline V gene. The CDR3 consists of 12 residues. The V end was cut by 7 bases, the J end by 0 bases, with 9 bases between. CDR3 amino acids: CSGGHNQETQYF. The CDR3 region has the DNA TGCAGCGGTGGACACAACCAAGAGACCCAGTACTTC.

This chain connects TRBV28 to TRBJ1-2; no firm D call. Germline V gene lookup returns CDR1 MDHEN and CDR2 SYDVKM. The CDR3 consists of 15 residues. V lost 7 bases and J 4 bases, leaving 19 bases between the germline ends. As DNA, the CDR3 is TGTGCCAGCACCACCCCACCGGAGAATTCCTATGGCTACACCTTC. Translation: CASTTPPENSYGYTF.

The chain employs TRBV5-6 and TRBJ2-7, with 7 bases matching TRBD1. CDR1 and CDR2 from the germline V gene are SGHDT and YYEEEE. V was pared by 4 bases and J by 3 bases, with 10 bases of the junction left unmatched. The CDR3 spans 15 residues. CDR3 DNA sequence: TGTGCCAGCAGCCAGAGGGAAAACAGGGGCTACGAGCAGTACTTC. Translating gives CASSQRENRGYEQYF. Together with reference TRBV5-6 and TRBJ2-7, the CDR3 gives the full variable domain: DAGVTQSPTHLIKTRGQQVTLRCSPKSGHDTVSWYQQALGQGPQFIFQYYEEEERQRGNFPDRFSGHQFPNYSSELNVNALLLGDSALYLCASSQRENRGYEQYFGPGTRLTVT.

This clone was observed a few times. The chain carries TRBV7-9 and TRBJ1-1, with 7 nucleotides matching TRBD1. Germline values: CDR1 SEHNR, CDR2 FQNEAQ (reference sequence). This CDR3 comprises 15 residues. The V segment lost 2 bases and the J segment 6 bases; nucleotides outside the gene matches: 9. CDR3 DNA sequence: TGTGCCAGCAGCTTATTTATTGGGGGGACAGCTGAAGCTTTCTTT. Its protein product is CASSLFIGGTAEAFF. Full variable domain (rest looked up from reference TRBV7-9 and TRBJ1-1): DTGVSQNPRHKITKRGQNVTFRCDPISEHNRLYWYRQTLGQGPEFLTYFQNEAQLEKSRLLSDRFSAERPKGSFSTLEIQRTEQGDSAMYLCASSLFIGGTAEAFFGQGTRLTVV.

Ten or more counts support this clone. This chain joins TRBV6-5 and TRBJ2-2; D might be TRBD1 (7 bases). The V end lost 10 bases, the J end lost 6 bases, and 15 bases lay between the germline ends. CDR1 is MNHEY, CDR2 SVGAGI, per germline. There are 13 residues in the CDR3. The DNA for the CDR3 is TGTGCCACGGAGGGGGCGTCGGCCGGGGAGCTGTTTTTT. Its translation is CATEGASAGELFF.

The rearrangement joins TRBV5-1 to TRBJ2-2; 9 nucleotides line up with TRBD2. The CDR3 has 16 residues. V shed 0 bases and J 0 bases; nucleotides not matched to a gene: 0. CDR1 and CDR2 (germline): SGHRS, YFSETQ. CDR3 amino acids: CASSLGLAANTGELFF. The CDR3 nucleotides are TGCGCCAGCAGCTTGGGACTAGCGGCGAACACCGGGGAGCTGTTTTTT.

In nucleotides, the CDR3 is TGCGCCAGCAGCTTGGGCAGGTCTACTGGGGAAAAACTGTTTTTT. Amino acid sequence: CASSLGRSTGEKLFF. The chain recombines TRBV5-1 with TRBJ1-4; no firm D call. Germline CDR1 SGHRS, CDR2 YFSETQ. Trimming left V 0 bases short and J 8 bases short, with 14 bases between. The CDR3 is made up of 15 amino acids.

The CDR3 DNA reads as TGTGCCAGCAGCCCTGGAGGACTTAACTATGGCTACACCTTC. Its translation: CASSPGGLNYGYTF. The chain links TRBV5-4 to TRBJ1-2; D gene unclear. The CDR3 length is 14 residues. The germline V gene encodes CDR1 SGHNT and CDR2 YYREEE (reference sequence). With 4 bases removed from V and 1 base from J, the gap between germline ends came to 11 bases.

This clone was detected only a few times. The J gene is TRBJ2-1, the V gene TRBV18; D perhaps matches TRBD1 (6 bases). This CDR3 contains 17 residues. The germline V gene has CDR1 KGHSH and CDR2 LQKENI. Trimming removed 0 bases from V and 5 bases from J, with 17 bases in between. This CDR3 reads CASSPPGFGQGHNEQFF. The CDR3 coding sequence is TGTGCCAGCTCACCACCTGGTTTCGGGCAGGGGCACAATGAGCAGTTCTTC.

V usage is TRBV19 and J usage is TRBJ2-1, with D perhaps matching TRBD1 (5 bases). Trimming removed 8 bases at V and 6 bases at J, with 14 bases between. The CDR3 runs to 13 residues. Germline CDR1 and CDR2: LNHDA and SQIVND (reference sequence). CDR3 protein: CASLTKRGNEQFF. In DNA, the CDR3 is TGTGCCAGTCTCACCAAAAGGGGCAATGAGCAGTTCTTC.

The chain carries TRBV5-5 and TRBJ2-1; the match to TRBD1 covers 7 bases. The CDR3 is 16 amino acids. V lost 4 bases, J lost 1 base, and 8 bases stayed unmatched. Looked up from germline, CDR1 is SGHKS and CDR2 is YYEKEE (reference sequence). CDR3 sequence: CASSLGQVPSYNEQFF. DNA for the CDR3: TGTGCCAGCAGCCTTGGACAGGTTCCTTCCTACAATGAGCAGTTCTTC.

The CDR3 region is CASSLITGTSYEQYF. The DNA for the CDR3 is TGCGCCAGCAGCTTGATCACAGGTACTTCCTACGAGCAGTACTTC. The J gene is TRBJ2-7, the V gene TRBV5-1; a possible D gene is TRBD1 (5 bases). CDR3 length equals 15 residues. V lost 1 base and J lost 1, with 12 bases in between. Germline V CDR1 and CDR2: SGHRS, YFSETQ. Full variable domain (missing parts from reference TRBV5-1 and TRBJ2-7): KAGVTQTPRYLIKTRGQQVTLSCSPISGHRSVSWYQQTPGQGLQFLFEYFSETQRNKGNFPGRFSGRQFSNSRSEMNVSTLELGDSALYLCASSLITGTSYEQYFGPGTRLTVT.

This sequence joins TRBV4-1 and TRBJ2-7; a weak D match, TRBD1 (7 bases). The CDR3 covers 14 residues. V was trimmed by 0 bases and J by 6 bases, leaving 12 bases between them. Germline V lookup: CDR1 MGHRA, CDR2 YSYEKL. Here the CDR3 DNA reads TGCGCCAGCAGCCAAGAATCTCAGGGGGGCGAGCAGTACTTC. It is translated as CASSQESQGGEQYF.